The rows below give T cell receptor beta chains drawn from one sample of a study of blood T cell repertoires in COVID-19. Data came from immunoSEQ multiplex PCR; TCRdb stores just in-frame clones and leaves some out. The sample has roughly 200,000 clones, approximately 82% seen once. Sequencing input: PBMCs or T cells enriched from blood (not recorded which). The receptors shown here come from an older woman with acute COVID-19. CDR3s include the opening cysteine and the closing phenylalanine or tryptophan. A D gene is named only where the DNA matches it firmly. Clone size is given for some rows only: seen once, a few or many times, or a class if the clone is expanded.

J gene	clone size	V gene	D gene	CDR3 protein	CDR3 DNA
TRBJ1-4	.	TRBV18	TRBD1	CASSPQVPGTGDGKLFF	TGTGCCAGCTCACCACAAGTACCCGGGACAGGAGACGGAAAACTGTTTTTT
TRBJ2-1	.	TRBV6-5	.	CASMRDNSYNEQFF	TGTGCCAGCATGCGAGACAACTCCTACAATGAGCAGTTCTTC
TRBJ2-7	.	TRBV7-2	.	CASSSSPHGFISGEQYF	TGTGCCAGCAGCTCCTCCCCCCATGGGTTCATCTCGGGGGAGCAGTACTTC
TRBJ2-5	.	TRBV5-1	.	CASSFEFQETQYF	TGCGCCAGCAGCTTTGAGTTCCAAGAGACCCAGTACTTC
TRBJ2-3	.	TRBV6-5	.	CASRPTSIDTQYF	TGTGCCAGCAGGCCTACTAGCATAGATACGCAGTATTTT
TRBJ2-3	.	TRBV15	.	CATSSQGRKYTDTQYF	TGTGCCACCAGCAGTCAGGGGAGAAAGTACACAGATACGCAGTATTTT
TRBJ2-2	many	TRBV5-5	TRBD2	CASSRTSGNTGELFF	TGTGCCAGCAGCAGGACTAGCGGAAACACCGGGGAGCTGTTTTTT
TRBJ2-5	.	TRBV11-2	TRBD2	CASSRNRVGGGQETQYF	TGTGCCAGCAGCCGAAACCGCGTGGGCGGGGGACAAGAGACCCAGTACTTC
TRBJ2-4	once	TRBV15	TRBD1	CATSSRTGGKNIQYF	TGTGCCACCAGCAGCCGGACAGGGGGAAAAAACATTCAGTACTTC
TRBJ2-3	.	TRBV11-2	TRBD1	CASSRWDRGVPDTQYF	TGTGCCAGCAGCCGGTGGGACAGGGGAGTTCCAGATACGCAGTATTTT
TRBJ2-2	.	TRBV5-4	TRBD2	CASSSASGLAGVNTGELFF	TGTGCCAGCAGCTCCGCTTCGGGACTAGCGGGGGTGAACACCGGGGAGCTGTTTTTT
TRBJ1-2	.	TRBV14	.	CASSYVDRGLTF	TGTGCCAGCAGCTACGTGGACCGCGGACTCACCTTC
TRBJ1-4	.	TRBV2	TRBD1	CASTRTGTNEKLFF	TGTGCCAGCACCCGGACAGGGACTAATGAAAAACTGTTTTTT
TRBJ1-1	.	TRBV7-8	.	CASSLLWGVSNTEAFF	TGTGCCAGCAGCTTATTATGGGGGGTCTCGAACACTGAAGCTTTCTTT
TRBJ2-1	.	TRBV6-5	TRBD2	CASVGTSGNNEQFF	TGTGCCAGCGTTGGGACTAGCGGGAACAATGAGCAGTTCTTC
TRBJ2-2	.	TRBV7-2	.	CASSSGPLTGELFF	TGTGCCAGCAGCTCTGGGCCGCTCACCGGGGAGCTGTTTTTT
TRBJ2-3	.	TRBV19	.	CASSIGQVLDTQYF	TGTGCCAGTAGTATTGGGCAGGTTTTAGATACGCAGTATTTT
TRBJ1-1	.	TRBV19	.	CASKYRAGVNTEAFF	TGTGCCAGTAAATATCGGGCAGGGGTGAACACTGAAGCTTTCTTT
TRBJ1-4	few	TRBV15	.	CATLRRDNEKLFF	TGTGCCACCCTGAGGAGAGATAATGAAAAACTGTTTTTT
TRBJ1-6	.	TRBV2	.	CASIGSESRPNSPLHF	TGTGCCAGCATCGGGTCGGAAAGTAGGCCCAATTCACCCCTCCACTTT
TRBJ2-3	.	TRBV11-3	.	CASSSTRGTDTQYF	TGTGCCAGCAGCTCCACTCGGGGCACAGATACGCAGTATTTT
TRBJ2-1	.	TRBV6-5	TRBD2	CASSYGLAGGPMIFF	TGTGCCAGCAGTTACGGTCTAGCGGGGGGGCCGATGATATTCTTC
TRBJ2-3	once	TRBV27	TRBD1	CASSKQGMVYPTDTQYF	TGTGCCAGCAGTAAACAGGGGATGGTTTACCCTACAGATACGCAGTATTTT
TRBJ2-1	.	TRBV6-5	.	CASSTPPRENEQFF	TGTGCCAGCAGTACGCCGCCTAGGGAGAATGAGCAGTTCTTC
TRBJ2-2	.	TRBV2	TRBD2	CASSERRLPGLAGDDTGELFF	TGTGCCAGCAGTGAAAGAAGACTCCCGGGACTAGCGGGGGACGACACCGGGGAGCTGTTTTTT
TRBJ2-1	.	TRBV7-9	TRBD2	CASSTGLAGGLVMNEQFF	TGTGCCAGCAGCACGGGACTAGCGGGAGGCCTGGTTATGAATGAGCAGTTCTTC
TRBJ2-7	.	TRBV5-4	TRBD2	CASSSRLAGEREQYF	TGTGCCAGCAGCTCTCGACTAGCGGGAGAGAGGGAGCAGTACTTC
TRBJ2-1	.	TRBV11-3	TRBD1	CASSLGQGIYNEQFF	TGTGCCAGCAGCTTAGGACAGGGGATTTATAATGAGCAGTTCTTC
TRBJ2-7	.	TRBV19	TRBD2	CASSTLAGGVEQYF	TGTGCCAGTAGTACTCTAGCGGGAGGGGTCGAGCAGTACTTC
TRBJ2-7	.	TRBV4-2	TRBD2	CASSQDLRLAGIDEQYF	TGTGCCAGCAGCCAAGATCTTAGGCTAGCGGGAATCGACGAGCAGTACTTC
TRBJ2-1	.	TRBV19	TRBD2	CASSPRGLAGGPSEQFF	TGTGCCAGTAGTCCCCGGGGACTAGCGGGGGGGCCTAGTGAGCAGTTCTTC
TRBJ2-5	.	TRBV5-8	.	CASSLRSRGSPLQYF	TGTGCCAGCAGCTTACGATCTCGGGGGTCCCCCCTCCAGTACTTC
TRBJ1-5	.	TRBV19	.	CASSTGPNQPQHF	TGTGCCAGTAGTACAGGGCCTAATCAGCCCCAGCATTTT
TRBJ1-2	.	TRBV4-3	TRBD1	CASSQDQPRGHYGYTF	TGCGCCAGCAGCCAAGATCAACCCAGGGGGCACTATGGCTACACCTTC
TRBJ1-2	.	TRBV14	TRBD1	CASSHTGTGGRSGYTF	TGTGCCAGCAGTCACACCGGGACAGGGGGGAGGAGTGGCTACACCTTC
TRBJ1-5	.	TRBV4-3	.	CASSITQNQPQHF	TGCGCCAGCAGCATAACACAGAATCAGCCCCAGCATTTT
TRBJ2-2	few	TRBV15	.	CATSRERRTGELFF	TGTGCCACCAGCAGAGAAAGGAGGACCGGGGAGCTGTTTTTT
TRBJ1-1	.	TRBV5-1	.	CASSPGGIMNTEAFF	TGCGCCAGCAGCCCGGGGGGGATCATGAACACTGAAGCTTTCTTT
TRBJ2-2	.	TRBV24-1	.	CATSVAGGELFF	TGTGCCACCAGTGTGGCAGGGGGGGAGCTGTTTTTT
TRBJ1-5	.	TRBV2	TRBD1	CASTEGAPGTGQPQHF	TGTGCCAGCACTGAGGGGGCCCCGGGGACGGGACAGCCCCAGCATTTT
TRBJ2-1	once	TRBV5-1	.	CASSGDGYTYNEQFF	TGCGCCAGCAGCGGTGACGGGTACACCTACAATGAGCAGTTCTTC
TRBJ2-1	.	TRBV14	.	CASSQGRRYNEQFF	TGTGCCAGCAGCCAAGGGCGGAGATACAATGAGCAGTTCTTC
TRBJ2-7	.	TRBV30	.	CAWSLIPLIHEQYF	TGTGCCTGGAGTTTAATCCCCCTTATCCACGAGCAGTACTTC
TRBJ1-4	.	TRBV4-3	TRBD1	CASSQGTGTGENEKLFF	TGCGCCAGCAGCCAAGGAACCGGGACAGGGGAGAATGAAAAACTGTTTTTT
TRBJ2-3	.	TRBV10-3	.	CAISKAVDGDTQYF	TGTGCCATTTCTAAAGCGGTAGATGGAGATACGCAGTATTTT
TRBJ1-2	once	TRBV5-1	.	CASSEDSYGYTF	TGCGCCAGCAGCGAGGACAGTTATGGCTACACCTTC
TRBJ2-3	once	TRBV9	.	CASSVVGGARADTQYF	TGTGCCAGCAGCGTAGTGGGTGGGGCCAGGGCAGATACGCAGTATTTT
TRBJ2-7	many	TRBV9	.	CASSVARGHGSEQYF	TGTGCCAGCAGCGTAGCTCGCGGGCACGGGAGCGAGCAGTACTTC
TRBJ1-6	.	TRBV6-5	.	CAIRRGNSPLHF	TGTGCGATAAGACGGGGGAATTCACCCCTCCACTTT
TRBJ1-2	.	TRBV7-9	.	CASSLGQMVGYTF	TGTGCCAGCAGCTTAGGACAGATGGTCGGCTACACCTTC
TRBJ1-5	.	TRBV27	.	CASSLGGGNQPQHF	TGTGCCAGCAGTCTCGGGGGTGGGAATCAGCCCCAGCATTTT
TRBJ2-7	.	TRBV19	TRBD2	CASSNRGRDEQYF	TGTGCCAGTAGTAACCGGGGGAGGGACGAGCAGTACTTC
TRBJ1-3	.	TRBV14	.	CASSLFPGGNTIYF	TGTGCCAGCAGCCTTTTCCCGGGTGGAAACACCATATATTTT